This TCR beta chain was identified during a study of regulatory T cells in long-lasting Graves disease. Ten or more counts support this clonotype. Its target is unknown. Study findings and constraints: The sample size was small, and this may have reduced accuracy. With persistent disease, TRBV28, TRBJ1-2 and TRBJ2-5 were the favored segments.

Specified time point: newly diagnosed GD, antithyroid drugs for less than 3 months. Researchers made the TCR library from RNA that was extracted from PBMCs. Sequencing libraries for TCR beta were prepared with iRepertoire HTBI primers and Arm-PCR of CDR3 regions. TCRdb reprocessed the multiplex PCR reads via MiXCR and lists one record per CDR3 protein. Among some 600,000 distinct CDR3 sequences listed, 15% to 20% were seen once. The CDR3 is made up of 16 amino acids. Germline assignment: CDR1 MNHEY and CDR2 SVGEGT. Unmatched junction bases numbered 4, after V lost 0 bases and J lost 1 base. The data were also submitted as part of a second study, on T cells in Graves' hyperthyroidism and ophthalmopathy. This second study notes: Clinicians diagnosed patients from clinical symptoms, serum thyroxine and TRAb, thyroid ultrasound and orbital computed tomography.

The V and J genes are TRBV6-2 or TRBV6-3 and TRBJ2-3; the match to TRBD1 covers 7 bases. Sequenced here: peripheral blood mononuclear cells (PBMCs), sampled at new diagnosis, from a patient treated with antithyroid drugs. This clonotype was sampled from a man aged 18-30 years with Graves disease. The CDR3 region has the DNA TGTGCCAGCAGTTACTCGGGGACAGTACGCACAGATACGCAGTATTTT. Its protein product is CASSYSGTVRTDTQYF.